Listed below are T cell receptor beta chains from one sample, sequenced in a study of Ad26.COV2.S vaccination and SARS-CoV-2 variants. Assay: immunoSEQ multiplex PCR; the TCRdb copy retains only in-frame clones and omits some. This table has about 350,000 clones, approximately 81% appearing once. The source material was peripheral blood, sampled in a trial of Ad26.COV2.S vaccine versus placebo. The source of these receptors is a person between 18 and 65 years old who received the Ad26.COV2.S COVID-19 vaccine or a placebo. CDR3s include the opening cysteine and the closing phenylalanine or tryptophan. Fields, in order: V gene, D gene, J gene, clone size, CDR3 DNA, CDR3 protein. D genes are given only for firm matches. The listing skips clone size in some rows; elsewhere it reads once, few, many or a size class.

v_call: TRBV5-4; d_call: NA; j_call: TRBJ2-5; clone_size: NA; cdr3_nt: TGTGCCAGCAGCGGGATGGAGGGATTCCAAGAGACCCAGTACTTC; cdr3_aa: CASSGMEGFQETQYF
v_call: TRBV7-9; d_call: TRBD1; j_call: TRBJ1-6; clone_size: NA; cdr3_nt: TGTGCCAGCAGCACGGACAGGGGGCTATCACCCCTCCACTTT; cdr3_aa: CASSTDRGLSPLHF
v_call: TRBV7-9; d_call: NA; j_call: TRBJ2-5; clone_size: NA; cdr3_nt: TGTGCCAGCAGTGGAATGGGCTCCGAGACCCAGTACTTC; cdr3_aa: CASSGMGSETQYF
v_call: TRBV18; d_call: TRBD1; j_call: TRBJ1-5; clone_size: NA; cdr3_nt: TGTGCCAGCTCACCCCAGGGGGATCAGCCCCAGCATTTT; cdr3_aa: CASSPQGDQPQHF
v_call: TRBV15; d_call: NA; j_call: TRBJ2-7; clone_size: NA; cdr3_nt: TGTGCCACCAGCAGCTACAGACAGGGAGGATACGAGCAGTACTTC; cdr3_aa: CATSSYRQGGYEQYF
v_call: TRBV30; d_call: NA; j_call: TRBJ2-1; clone_size: NA; cdr3_nt: TGTGCCTGGAGTACGGGGTTCGATGAGCAGTTCTTC; cdr3_aa: CAWSTGFDEQFF
v_call: TRBV11-2; d_call: NA; j_call: TRBJ2-3; clone_size: NA; cdr3_nt: TGTGCCAGCAGCTTAGCAGGGGACACAGATACGCAGTATTTT; cdr3_aa: CASSLAGDTDTQYF
v_call: TRBV7-2; d_call: NA; j_call: TRBJ2-1; clone_size: NA; cdr3_nt: TGTGCCAGCAGCCTTAGCGGAGGTGCCCACAATGAGCAGTTCTTC; cdr3_aa: CASSLSGGAHNEQFF
v_call: TRBV5-1; d_call: NA; j_call: TRBJ1-2; clone_size: NA; cdr3_nt: TGCGCCAGCAGTACAGGTTCCAGCAACTATGGCTACACCTTC; cdr3_aa: CASSTGSSNYGYTF
v_call: TRBV7-2; d_call: NA; j_call: TRBJ1-3; clone_size: once; cdr3_nt: TGTGCCAGCAGCTTAGTGGGGACAAGGTCCCCCAAGGACACCATATATTTT; cdr3_aa: CASSLVGTRSPKDTIYF
v_call: TRBV7-9; d_call: TRBD1; j_call: TRBJ2-7; clone_size: few; cdr3_nt: TGTGCCAGCCGACAGGGGCCCTACGAGCAGTACTTC; cdr3_aa: CASRQGPYEQYF
v_call: TRBV3-1/TRBV3-2; d_call: NA; j_call: TRBJ2-7; clone_size: NA; cdr3_nt: TGTGCCAGCAGCCAGTATAGTTCCAGCTACGAGCAGTACTTC; cdr3_aa: CASSQYSSSYEQYF
v_call: TRBV7-6; d_call: NA; j_call: TRBJ2-1; clone_size: NA; cdr3_nt: TGTGCCAGCAGCTTAGATGGGAACAGGTTATTTGATTCCTACAATAAGCAGTTCTTC; cdr3_aa: CASSLDGNRLFDSYNKQFF
v_call: TRBV7-9; d_call: TRBD1; j_call: TRBJ1-4; clone_size: once; cdr3_nt: TGTGCCAGCAGCTTAGTTGGGACAGAAAATGAAAAACTGTTTTTT; cdr3_aa: CASSLVGTENEKLFF
v_call: TRBV4-1; d_call: NA; j_call: TRBJ1-4; clone_size: NA; cdr3_nt: TGCGCCAGCAGCCAAGCAACAGGTCGGAGCGAAAAACTGTTTTTT; cdr3_aa: CASSQATGRSEKLFF
v_call: TRBV25-1; d_call: NA; j_call: TRBJ2-7; clone_size: NA; cdr3_nt: TGTGCCAGCTCCCCAGGGCGTTGGGGAACCTACGAGCAGTACTTC; cdr3_aa: CASSPGRWGTYEQYF
v_call: TRBV6-2/TRBV6-3; d_call: TRBD1; j_call: TRBJ1-1; clone_size: once; cdr3_nt: TGTGCCAGCAGTTACTCTCTGCGGCAGGGGGCTTTCACTGAAGCTTTCTTT; cdr3_aa: CASSYSLRQGAFTEAFF
v_call: TRBV18; d_call: NA; j_call: TRBJ1-1; clone_size: NA; cdr3_nt: TGTGCCAGCTCACCACCGTTGGAGGACCTGGGAGCTTTCTTT; cdr3_aa: CASSPPLEDLGAFF
v_call: TRBV7-8; d_call: NA; j_call: TRBJ1-2; clone_size: NA; cdr3_nt: TGTGCCAGCAGCTTACATACCACTAACTATGGCTACACCTTC; cdr3_aa: CASSLHTTNYGYTF
v_call: TRBV6-5; d_call: TRBD1; j_call: TRBJ2-1; clone_size: NA; cdr3_nt: TGTGCCAGCAGTTCCGGGACAGGGAACAATGAGCAGTTCTTC; cdr3_aa: CASSSGTGNNEQFF
v_call: TRBV5-1; d_call: NA; j_call: TRBJ2-7; clone_size: NA; cdr3_nt: TGCGCCAGCAGCTTGGAGGGGGGGGTCCCAACCTACGAGCAGTACTTC; cdr3_aa: CASSLEGGVPTYEQYF
v_call: TRBV3-1/TRBV3-2; d_call: TRBD1; j_call: TRBJ1-3; clone_size: NA; cdr3_nt: TGTGCCAGCAGCCAAGATGACAGGGGGCCGGGAAACACCATATATTTT; cdr3_aa: CASSQDDRGPGNTIYF